Presented here are 24 T cell receptor beta chains from one specimen sequenced in a study of CD8 T cells in ankylosing spondylitis. Regarding the study as a whole: Blood of patients with ankylosing spondylitis appeared to be characterized by a TCR beta motif of several highly homologous variants.

These TCRs' antigens remain unknown. One entry per CDR3 protein, called by TCRdb with MiXCR from the 5' RACE reads. The sample consists of around 140,000 distinct CDR3 sequences, 17% of them appearing once. The sequencing input was blood, either unsorted or a sorted T cell fraction (not recorded which). The receptors originated from a male donor with ankylosing spondylitis.

The chain couples TRBV24-1 to TRBJ2-1, with TRBD1 identical over 11 bases. CDR1 is KGHDR, CDR2 SFDVKD, per germline. Germline trimming cut 3 bases from V and 9 bases from J; bases unmatched to any gene: 9. The CDR3 extends over 16 amino acids. In DNA form, the CDR3 reads TGTGCCACCAGTGATCCGGGACAGGGGGAAGGGGCTGAGCAGTTCTTC. Its protein is CATSDPGQGEGAEQFF.

This clonotype was detected only a few times. The chain employs TRBV15 and TRBJ2-1, with D uncertain. The germline CDR1 and CDR2 sequences are LNHNV and YYDKDF (reference sequence). The CDR3 covers 13 residues. Trimming removed 8 bases at V and 4 bases at J, with 12 bases between. CDR3: CATGILKYNEQFF. The DNA of the CDR3 is TGTGCCACCGGGATTCTTAAATACAATGAGCAGTTCTTC. The variable domain in full, completed from reference TRBV15 and TRBJ2-1, reads DAMVIQNPRYQVTQFGKPVTLSCSQTLNHNVMYWYQQKSSQAPKLLFHYYDKDFNNEADTPDNFQSRRPNTSFCFLDIRSPGLGDTAMYLCATGILKYNEQFFGPGTRLTVL.

This chain uses TRBV2 with TRBJ2-7; weak D call: TRBD2 (6 bases). This CDR3 region has 12 residues. Looked up from germline, CDR1 is SNHLY and CDR2 is FYNNEI. V lost 7 bases, J lost 5 bases, and 12 bases lay in between. The CDR3, as DNA: TGTGCCAGCACCGATCGGGGGAACGAGCAGTACTTC. This gives the protein CASTDRGNEQYF.

This clonotype was detected only a few times. The V and J genes are TRBV4-3 and TRBJ1-5; no clear D gene. Germline V gene sequence: CDR1 LGHNA, CDR2 YSLEER. This CDR3 is built from 15 residues. V lost 6 bases, J lost 1 base, and 13 bases lay in between. CDR3 sequence reads: CASSSFRASNQPQHF. The CDR3, as DNA: TGCGCCAGCAGTTCATTCAGAGCCAGCAATCAGCCCCAGCATTTT.

The V call is TRBV10-3, the J call TRBJ1-1; possibly TRBD1 for D (6 bases). The CDR3 length is 14 residues. The germline V gene encodes CDR1 ENHRY and CDR2 SYGVKD. Trimming shortened V by 7 bases and J by 1 base, and 13 bases separated the two germline ends. The DNA of the CDR3 is TGTGCCATCAAAGAAGGGGGGGGGAACACTGAAGCTTTCTTT. It translates to CAIKEGGGNTEAFF.

The V call is TRBV27, the J call TRBJ2-2; D possibly corresponds to TRBD1 (5 bases). CDR1 and CDR2 from the germline V gene are MNHEY and SMNVEV (reference sequence). CDR3 size: 14 residues. The V gene lost 2 bases and the J gene lost 3 bases, with 7 bases spanning the gap. The CDR3 DNA follows: TGTGCCAGCAGTTTACCAGGGTACACCGGGGAGCTGTTTTTT. This translates into CASSLPGYTGELFF.

The V and J genes are TRBV7-9 and TRBJ2-3; 8 nucleotides match TRBD1. The length of the CDR3 is 15 residues. The V segment lost 5 bases and the J segment 8 bases; nucleotides outside the gene matches: 12. The germline V gene encodes CDR1 SEHNR and CDR2 FQNEAQ (reference sequence). CDR3 coding DNA: TGTGCCAGCAGCGATAACAGGGGGGTTATCGGTACGCAGTATTTT. Its translation is CASSDNRGVIGTQYF.

This clonotype was picked up many times. The V gene is TRBV29-1, the J gene TRBJ1-1, with TRBD1 matching over 9 bases. CDR1 is SQVTM, CDR2 ANQGSEA, per germline. This CDR3 comprises 14 residues. Losses at the gene ends were 7 bases for V and 1 base for J; bases not matched to a gene: 7. The DNA of the CDR3 is TGCAGCGGCGGGGACAGGGTTCAGAACACTGAAGCTTTCTTT. It yields the protein CSGGDRVQNTEAFF. Full variable domain (outside the CDR3, taken from reference TRBV29-1 and TRBJ1-1): SAVISQKPSRDICQRGTSLTIQCQVDSQVTMMFWYRQQPGQSLTLIATANQGSEATYESGFVIDKFPISRPNLTFSTLTVSNMSPEDSSIYLCSGGDRVQNTEAFFGQGTRLTVV.

The chain recombines TRBV5-1 with TRBJ2-2; 7 bases are a match to TRBD1. Germline CDR1 reads SGHRS; CDR2 reads YFSETQ. This CDR3 has 16 amino acids. Trimming cost V 2 bases and J 0 bases; bases outside gene matches: 4. Here the CDR3 reads CASSLGDSPNTGELFF. CDR3 coding DNA: TGCGCCAGCAGCTTAGGGGACAGCCCGAACACCGGGGAGCTGTTTTTT.

This clonotype has just a few counts. The chain couples TRBV12-3 or TRBV12-4 to TRBJ1-2, with D unclear. Trimming took 3 bases from V and 10 from J, leaving 9 bases between them. The CDR3 length is 11 residues. The CDR3 coding sequence is TGTGCCAGCAGTTTCGCAGCCGACTACACCTTC. This translates into CASSFAADYTF.

This clonotype was recorded a few times. The chain is built from TRBV27 and TRBJ2-5; D is unresolved. Germline V gene lookup returns CDR1 MNHEY and CDR2 SMNVEV (reference sequence). With 0 bases removed from V and 3 bases from J, the gap between germline ends came to 11 bases. The CDR3 sequence is 15 residues long. CDR3 loop: CASSLSAWFKETQYF. CDR3 nucleotide sequence: TGTGCCAGCAGTTTATCCGCGTGGTTCAAAGAGACCCAGTACTTC.

This chain links TRBV6-5 with TRBJ1-1; D may be TRBD1 (5 bases). Germline V gene sequence: CDR1 MNHEY, CDR2 SVGAGI. This CDR3 has 14 amino acids. The V end was cut by 7 bases, the J end by 0 bases, with 12 bases between. This CDR3 is CASNYWGMNTEAFF. CDR3 coding DNA: TGTGCCAGCAATTATTGGGGGATGAACACTGAAGCTTTCTTT.

This clonotype has ten or more counts. V usage is TRBV5-1 and J usage is TRBJ2-7, with D possibly matching TRBD2 (5 bases). Germline values: CDR1 SGHRS, CDR2 YFSETQ. Trimming removed 0 bases from V and 7 bases from J, with 14 bases in between. The CDR3 sequence is 14 residues long. CDR3 sequence reads: CASSLAFLAMEQYF. The CDR3 DNA is TGCGCCAGCAGCTTGGCCTTTCTAGCCATGGAGCAGTACTTC.

At least ten counts were recorded for this clonotype. The V gene is TRBV29-1, the J gene TRBJ2-5; a possible D gene is TRBD1 (6 bases). The V gene's germline CDR1 is SQVTM and CDR2 ANQGSEA. Between the trimmed V and J ends, which lost 3 bases and 4 bases, there was a span of 18 bases. The CDR3 spans 15 residues. The CDR3 region is CSVEPRGRLGETQYF. The CDR3 DNA sequence: TGCAGCGTTGAGCCCAGGGGAAGGTTAGGAGAGACCCAGTACTTC.

In its sample, this clonotype was seen many times. The chain uses TRBV12-3 or TRBV12-4 and TRBJ1-5; D is undetermined. The CDR3 runs to 12 residues. Trimming removed 6 bases at V and 5 bases at J, with 8 bases between. CDR3 sequence reads: CASSPRYQPQHF. In nucleotides, the CDR3 is TGTGCCAGCAGCCCCCGGTATCAGCCCCAGCATTTT.

This clonotype was observed a few times. The chain carries TRBV28 and TRBJ2-7; D not certain. Trimming shortened V by 3 bases and J by 2 bases, and 14 bases separated the two germline ends. This CDR3 region has 15 residues. Germline CDR1 and CDR2: MDHEN and SYDVKM. In DNA, the CDR3 is TGTGCCAGCAGTTTCGGGCCGGCCAGGACCTACGAGCAGTACTTC. This encodes CASSFGPARTYEQYF.

This clonotype was recorded a few times. The gene calls are TRBV3-1 and TRBJ1-1; 7 nucleotides line up with TRBD1. V dropped 1 base and J dropped 11; count of bases not matched to a gene: 4. Per germline, CDR1 LGHDT and CDR2 YNNKEL (reference sequence). The CDR3 contains 12 residues. This CDR3 reads CASSQGGGAAFF. CDR3 nucleotide sequence: TGTGCCAGCAGCCAAGGAGGGGGCGCGGCTTTCTTT.

The rearrangement uses TRBV29-1 and TRBJ2-7, with TRBD1 matching 8 bases. Germline loops: CDR1 SQVTM, CDR2 ANQGSEA. This CDR3 is 13 amino acids long. V was pared by 0 bases and J by 4 bases, with 2 bases of the junction left unmatched. The CDR3 loop is CSVEDRDRYEQYF. The DNA for the CDR3 is TGCAGCGTTGAAGACCGGGACAGGTACGAGCAGTACTTC.

The V call is TRBV20-1, the J call TRBJ2-4, with 8 bases that match TRBD2. The CDR3 contains 17 residues. With V trimmed by 6 bases and J by 0 bases, 13 bases remained unmatched. Germline assignment: CDR1 DFQATT and CDR2 SNEGSKA (reference sequence). The CDR3 bases are TGCAGTGCCATCCGCCTTACTAGCGGCTTAGCCAAAAACATTCAGTACTTC. Its translation: CSAIRLTSGLAKNIQYF.

This clonotype was seen a handful of times. The chain is built from TRBV5-1 and TRBJ2-1; D may be TRBD2 (5 bases). The V gene's germline CDR1 is SGHRS and CDR2 YFSETQ. V was clipped by 2 bases and J by 8 bases, with 14 bases between them. The CDR3 loop spans 14 amino acids. The CDR3 region has the DNA TGCGCCAGCAGCTTCGAGGGCCGGGTCGATGAGCAGTTCTTC. This translates into CASSFEGRVDEQFF.

This rearrangement joins TRBV25-1 to TRBJ2-7; the match to TRBD2 covers 8 bases. This CDR3 spans 13 amino acids. The J segment lost 5 bases and the V segment lost 5 bases, leaving 5 bases of the junction unmatched. Germline CDR1 reads MGHDK; CDR2 reads SYGVNS. The CDR3 DNA reads as TGTGCCAGCAGTATCGGGAGGGCCGACGAGCAGTACTTC. Protein: CASSIGRADEQYF.

This clonotype was seen just once. A read error may produce the germline difference seen at one junction end. The chain has TRBV28 and TRBJ2-7; no definite D call. Per the germline V gene, CDR1 is MDHEN and CDR2 is SYDVKM. This CDR3 spans 14 amino acids. CDR3 sequence (DNA): TGTGCCGGCAGTCTCCGGGTTGGAGCCTACGAGCAGTACTTC. As protein: CAGSLRVGAYEQYF.

The gene calls are TRBV6-1 and TRBJ2-5, with a weak D call TRBD2 (6 bases). The CDR3 sequence is 16 residues long. Germline lookup yields CDR1 MNHNS and CDR2 SASEGT. V was clipped by 5 bases and J by 4 bases, with 20 bases between them. CDR3 coding DNA: TGTGCCAGCAGTACCGGTTGGGGGACTGCGGGAGAGACCCAGTACTTC. This sequence encodes CASSTGWGTAGETQYF.

This clonotype was found a few times. The chain has TRBV9 and TRBJ1-2; tentatively, D is TRBD1 (5 bases). Trimming took off 5 bases at V and 6 bases at J, with 14 bases between the two ends. This CDR3 contains 13 residues. Per germline, CDR1 SGDLS and CDR2 YYNGEE. The CDR3, as DNA: TGTGCCAGCAGGGGACGGAACAAGAATGGCTACACCTTC. Its translation: CASRGRNKNGYTF.